This T cell receptor beta chain appears in the sequencing data of a study of cytomegalovirus exposure and HLA in healthy donors. A note on this clone: Its antigen is undetermined.

Study outcomes and limitations: The study recorded some 160 TCR beta chains that were cytomegalovirus-associated. For cytomegalovirus status, the classifier reportedly gave diagnoses with high specificity and sensitivity.

Sequencing used immunoSEQ multiplex PCR; TCRdb keeps in-frame clones, though not all of them. Among 55,000 to 75,000 clones listed, 90% to 95% were seen once. Sequences were obtained from PBMCs. The sequence was collected from a young man in good health and CMV-seropositive.

The CDR3 loop is CAWRLSGSATYEQYF. DNA of the CDR3: TGTGCCTGGAGACTTAGCGGGAGCGCTACCTACGAGCAGTACTTC. The chain joins TRBV30 to TRBJ2-7, with 9 bases aligning to TRBD2. This CDR3 comprises 15 residues. Germline lookup yields CDR1 GTSNPN and CDR2 SVGIG (reference sequence). Trimming removed 3 bases from V and 2 bases from J; junction bases left unmatched: 8.